These 13 T cell receptor beta chains originate from one sample sequenced in a study of T cell responses to AZD1222 COVID-19 vaccine. Profiling relied on immunoSEQ multiplex PCR, and the TCRdb table lists in-frame clones only, not all of them. The sample contains about 150,000 clones, around nine tenths of which appear only once. The sample was peripheral blood, taken on day 0 of MenACWY control vaccination. The receptors derive from an adult in good health.

The rearrangement links TRBV9 to TRBJ2-7; D might be TRBD2 (5 bases). CDR3 length equals 15 residues. The V and J ends lost 4 bases and 1 base respectively, with 15 bases between them. Per germline, CDR1 SGDLS and CDR2 YYNGEE. The CDR3 here is CASSFSQLESYEQYF. The CDR3 DNA reads TGTGCCAGCAGCTTTTCCCAACTAGAATCCTACGAGCAGTACTTC.

The J gene is TRBJ1-1, the V gene TRBV3-1 (or the pseudogene TRBV3-2); D not resolved. V lost 1 base and J lost 4, with 13 bases in between. In germline, CDR1 is LGHDT, CDR2 YNNKEL (reference sequence). The CDR3 totals 15 residues. CDR3 nucleotide sequence: TGTGCCAGCAGCCAAGGGGCTGCCACAACCACTGAAGCTTTCTTT. Translation: CASSQGAATTTEAFF.

The gene calls are TRBV19 and TRBJ2-4; TRBD1 or TRBD2 may be the D gene (5 bases each). Trimming took off 3 bases at V and 2 bases at J, with 8 bases between the two ends. Germline assignment: CDR1 LNHDA and CDR2 SQIVND (reference sequence). The CDR3 totals 14 residues. The DNA of the CDR3 is TGTGCCAGTAGTATTCGGGACCCCAAAAACATTCAGTACTTC. It yields the protein CASSIRDPKNIQYF.

The V call is TRBV15, the J call TRBJ2-1; D not certain. V lost 0 bases, J lost 4 bases, and 1 base lay in between. Germline-derived CDR1 and CDR2 are LNHNV and YYDKDF (reference sequence). The CDR3 sequence is 12 residues long. The CDR3 loop reads CATSRDYNEQFF. CDR3 nucleotide sequence: TGTGCCACCAGCAGAGATTACAATGAGCAGTTCTTC.

The gene calls are TRBV24-1 and TRBJ2-1, with TRBD2 matching 9 bases. From germline, CDR1 is KGHDR and CDR2 SFDVKD. This CDR3 comprises 16 residues. The trim removed 2 bases at V and 4 bases at J, leaving 5 bases unmatched. The CDR3 DNA follows: TGTGCCACCAGTGATTCGGGTCTAGCGGGATACAATGAGCAGTTCTTC. It is translated as CATSDSGLAGYNEQFF.

V usage is TRBV5-1 and J usage is TRBJ1-2; 9 bases are shared with TRBD1. V dropped 3 bases and J dropped 8; count of bases not matched to a gene: 8. CDR1 SGHRS and CDR2 YFSETQ come from the germline V gene. The CDR3 length is 14 residues. The CDR3 nucleotides read TGCGCCAGCAGCTCAACGGGACAGGGATCAGGCTACACCTTC. Protein sequence: CASSSTGQGSGYTF.

The CDR3 DNA reads TGTGCCAGCGGCTACCTCCTCCGAGACGGGACCCAGTACTTC. As protein: CASGYLLRDGTQYF. The V call is TRBV3-1 (or the pseudogene TRBV3-2), the J call TRBJ2-5; unclear D gene. V shed 8 bases and J shed 7 bases, with 20 bases lying between them. The CDR3 is 14 amino acids. CDR1 is LGHDT and CDR2 is YNNKEL in the germline V gene (reference sequence).

This chain uses TRBV25-1 with TRBJ2-1, with D perhaps TRBD2 (5 bases). This CDR3 is 16 amino acids long. CDR1 and CDR2 from the germline V gene are MGHDK and SYGVNS. V lost 4 bases and J 7 bases, leaving 20 bases between the germline ends. CDR3 loop: CASSAPSEAWRNEQFF. The CDR3 DNA sequence: TGTGCCAGCAGTGCCCCCTCTGAGGCCTGGAGGAATGAGCAGTTCTTC.

CDR3 DNA sequence: TGTGCCAGCAGTCCCCCAGTGGGTGGAGGGTCCACTGAAGCTTTCTTT. It translates to CASSPPVGGGSTEAFF. This chain connects TRBV28 to TRBJ1-1; D not resolved. CDR1 is MDHEN, CDR2 SYDVKM, per germline. The CDR3 loop spans 16 amino acids. The ends were cut back, 5 bases at V and 4 bases at J, with 20 bases in the middle.

The chain joins TRBV5-4 to TRBJ2-1; D tentatively reads TRBD1 or TRBD2 (6 bases each). CDR1 is SGHNT and CDR2 is YYREEE in the germline V gene (reference sequence). The germline V and J ends were trimmed by 6 bases and 6 bases, with 16 bases remaining between them. The length of the CDR3 is 14 residues. The CDR3 bases are TGTGCCAGCACCCCGGGGCCGGGGGCCAATGAGCAGTTCTTC. Its translation is CASTPGPGANEQFF.

The J gene is TRBJ2-5, the V gene TRBV5-4, with D possibly TRBD2 on 6 matching bases. There are 14 residues in the CDR3. The V gene lost 4 bases and the J gene lost 4 bases, with 14 bases spanning the gap. Germline-derived CDR1 and CDR2 are SGHNT and YYREEE (reference sequence). The CDR3: CASSAGFDRETQYF. DNA for the CDR3: TGTGCCAGCAGCGCGGGATTTGATAGAGAGACCCAGTACTTC.

The genes are TRBV2 and TRBJ2-1; D call uncertain. Trimming left V 2 bases short and J 9 bases short, with 14 bases between. This CDR3 region has 14 residues. From germline, CDR1 is SNHLY and CDR2 FYNNEI. CDR3 sequence: CASSEQVGFGEQFF. CDR3 bases: TGTGCCAGCAGTGAACAGGTCGGGTTCGGTGAGCAGTTCTTC.

This chain uses TRBV18 with TRBJ1-1; D gene unclear. The V and J ends lost 1 base and 3 bases respectively, with 6 bases between them. Germline V lookup: CDR1 KGHSH, CDR2 LQKENI. This CDR3 has 13 amino acids. As DNA, the CDR3 is TGTGCCAGCTCACCACAGGGATACACTGAAGCTTTCTTT. Translation: CASSPQGYTEAFF.